Shown below are 18 T cell receptor beta chains from a single sample sequenced in a study of T cell repertoires in cytomegalovirus infection. Their recognized antigens are unknown. TCRdb re-called the reads with MiXCR, one entry per CDR3 protein. The sample lists about 830,000 distinct CDR3 sequences; around a third were seen once. The sequencing here drew on cultured CD8+ T cells from PBMCs, taken from culture after CMV antigen stimulation. The receptor set was obtained from a human donor in good health (CMV status not recorded). Some clones in this sample may be carry-over from other donors' samples.

This clonotype was observed at least ten times. The chain recombines TRBV7-2 with TRBJ2-7; D perhaps matches TRBD2 (5 bases). In germline, CDR1 is SGHTA, CDR2 FQGNSA. Trimming left V 3 bases short and J 7 bases short, with 16 bases between. There are 14 residues in the CDR3. CDR3 DNA sequence: TGTGCCAGCAGCTTCCTTTCTAGGTCGGGGGAGCAGTACGTC. It codes for CASSFLSRSGEQYV.

In its sample, this clonotype was seen a few times. The rearrangement links TRBV28 to TRBJ1-1, with unresolved D. The CDR3 contains 15 residues. Germline CDR1 and CDR2: MDHEN and SYDVKM. The germline V and J ends were trimmed by 0 bases and 2 bases, with 10 bases remaining between them. In DNA, the CDR3 is TGTGCCAGCAGTTTATGGAAGGGCGGTAACACTGAAGCTTTCTTT. Translating gives CASSLWKGGNTEAFF. Full variable domain (missing parts from reference TRBV28 and TRBJ1-1): DVKVTQSSRYLVKRTGEKVFLECVQDMDHENMFWYRQDPGLGLRLIYFSYDVKMKEKGDIPEGYSVSREKKERFSLILESASTNQTSMYLCASSLWKGGNTEAFFGQGTRLTVV.

V is TRBV20-1 and J is TRBJ2-1; TRBD2 agrees at 12 bases. Germline V gives CDR1 DFQATT, CDR2 SNEGSKA (reference sequence). J was trimmed by 4 bases and V by 0 bases; bases with no gene match: 4. The CDR3 extends over 16 amino acids. The CDR3 sequence: CSARDLLAGGYNEQFF. The CDR3 region has the DNA TGCAGTGCTAGAGATTTACTAGCGGGGGGATACAATGAGCAGTTCTTC.

A note on this clonotype: At one end the junction does not follow the germline gene, possibly because of a read error. The chain links TRBV7-6 to TRBJ2-1, with 7 bases aligning to TRBD1. CDR3 length: 14 amino acids. CDR1 and CDR2 from the germline V gene are SGHVS and FNYEAQ. The CDR3 DNA sequence: TGTGTCAGCAGCGACTCGGGACAGTACAATGAGCAGTTCTTC. This translates into CVSSDSGQYNEQFF.

The J gene is TRBJ2-1, the V gene TRBV6-1; D perhaps matches TRBD1 (7 bases). Trimming pared 9 bases from V and 9 bases from J, leaving 15 bases between. The CDR3 has 12 residues. Per germline, CDR1 MNHNS and CDR2 SASEGT. The CDR3 nucleotides read TGTGCCAGTACTCAGGGGGGCGGTGAGCAGTTCTTC. Translating gives CASTQGGGEQFF.

This clonotype has a handful of counts. This chain connects TRBV20-1 to TRBJ2-1; TRBD2 agrees at 10 bases. Germline assignment: CDR1 DFQATT and CDR2 SNEGSKA (reference sequence). CDR3 length: 15 residues. V lost 5 bases to trimming and J lost 4 bases; unmatched junction nucleotides: 8. The CDR3 DNA reads as TGCAGTGCTCTCCTCCAAGCGGGGGGGTACAATGAGCAGTTCTTC. Translated, it gives CSALLQAGGYNEQFF.

This clonotype was seen a few times. The V call is TRBV12-3 or TRBV12-4, the J call TRBJ1-1; 7 nucleotides match TRBD1. This CDR3 contains 14 residues. The trim removed 5 bases at V and 4 bases at J, leaving 7 bases unmatched. The CDR3 coding sequence is TGTGCCAGCAGTGCCTATACAGGGGCCACTGAAGCTTTCTTT. This codes for CASSAYTGATEAFF.

This chain uses TRBV18 with TRBJ1-1, with TRBD1 matching over 8 bases. V lost 0 bases to trimming and J lost 8 bases; unmatched junction nucleotides: 8. This CDR3 has 15 residues. Germline assignment: CDR1 KGHSH and CDR2 LQKENI. CDR3 residues: CASSPPATGATEAFF. DNA of the CDR3: TGTGCCAGCTCACCACCCGCGACAGGGGCCACCGAAGCTTTCTTT.

J is TRBJ2-2 and V is TRBV18; TRBD1 or TRBD2 may be the D gene (5 bases each). This CDR3 spans 17 amino acids. Trimming took off 3 bases at V and 5 bases at J, with 19 bases between the two ends. The germline gives CDR1 KGHSH, CDR2 LQKENI. Here the CDR3 DNA reads TGTGCCAGCTCACCCATCCGGGACGGAGCTTTGACCGGGGAGCTGTTTTTT. Its protein product is CASSPIRDGALTGELFF.

The chain links TRBV12-5 to TRBJ1-1; 9 bases fit TRBD1. The germline V gene encodes CDR1 LGHNT and CDR2 FRNRAP. The V and J ends lost 2 bases and 4 bases, in that order; junction bases with no gene match: 8. There are 16 residues in the CDR3. The CDR3 DNA is TGTGCTAGTGGTTTGACACCGGACAGGGGAGGCACTGAAGCTTTCTTT. Amino acids: CASGLTPDRGGTEAFF.

This clonotype came up a few times. The chain uses TRBV5-5 and TRBJ1-4; a possible D gene is TRBD1 (5 bases). V lost 0 bases to trimming and J lost 4 bases, with 10 bases between them. This CDR3 has 15 residues. The germline CDR1 and CDR2 sequences are SGHKS and YYEKEE (reference sequence). CDR3 nucleotides: TGTGCCAGCAGCTTGGGGGGACGGTTTAATGAAAAACTGTTTTTT. Translating gives CASSLGGRFNEKLFF.

The chain joins TRBV6-2 or TRBV6-3 to TRBJ1-1; maybe TRBD1 (5 bases). The CDR3 totals 13 residues. CDR1 is MNHEY, CDR2 SVGEGT, per germline. V shed 5 bases and J shed 7 bases, with 14 bases lying between them. Here the CDR3 DNA reads TGTGCCAGCAGTCTCGTTCGGGGGATTGAAGCTTTCTTT. Its protein product is CASSLVRGIEAFF.

The CDR3 loop reads CATSDFRGQQADTQYF. In nucleotides, the CDR3 is TGTGCCACCAGTGATTTTAGGGGTCAGCAGGCAGATACGCAGTATTTT. V gene TRBV24-1 combines with J gene TRBJ2-3, with D perhaps matching TRBD1 (5 bases). The CDR3 runs to 16 residues. In germline, CDR1 is KGHDR, CDR2 SFDVKD. The V end lost 1 base, the J end lost 4 bases, and 14 bases lay between the germline ends.

The chain couples TRBV7-6 to TRBJ2-1, with D maybe TRBD1 (6 bases). The length of the CDR3 is 12 residues. Germline CDR1 SGHVS, CDR2 FNYEAQ. Trimming shortened V by 8 bases and J by 8 bases, and 13 bases separated the two germline ends. The DNA of the CDR3 is TGTGCCAGCGGTCATGGGGGCGATGAGCAGTTCTTC. As protein: CASGHGGDEQFF.

The chain employs TRBV7-9 and TRBJ2-1; the match to TRBD2 covers 10 bases. The trim removed 5 bases at V and 4 bases at J, leaving 8 bases unmatched. The CDR3 contains 16 residues. From germline, CDR1 is SEHNR and CDR2 FQNEAQ (reference sequence). The CDR3 here is CASSQTGLALYNEQFF. For the CDR3, the DNA is TGTGCCAGCAGCCAGACGGGACTAGCGCTTTACAATGAGCAGTTCTTC.

This clonotype has a count of ten or more. The chain joins TRBV7-9 to TRBJ2-5; D possibly matches TRBD1 or TRBD2 (5 bases each). This CDR3 comprises 15 residues. Trimming pared 5 bases from V and 3 bases from J, leaving 16 bases between. CDR1 and CDR2 (germline): SEHNR, FQNEAQ (reference sequence). The CDR3 bases are TGTGCCAGCAGCCTAGATGGGACCGCCAAAGAGACCCAGTACTTC. Translation: CASSLDGTAKETQYF.

The chain recombines TRBV24-1 with TRBJ1-1; D might be TRBD1 (6 bases). The germline CDR1 and CDR2 sequences are KGHDR and SFDVKD. This CDR3 is 15 amino acids long. V was trimmed by 3 bases and J by 2 bases, leaving 12 bases between them. The CDR3 loop is CATSDPTGPNTEAFF. Written as DNA, the CDR3 is TGTGCCACCAGTGATCCGACAGGTCCCAACACTGAAGCTTTCTTT.

This clonotype occurred many times. V is TRBV7-2 and J is TRBJ2-1; 11 bases are shared with TRBD2. Germline CDR1 is SGHTA and CDR2 is FQGNSA. V lost 5 bases to trimming and J lost 0 bases; unmatched junction nucleotides: 6. The CDR3 has 17 residues. CDR3 DNA sequence: TGTGCCAGCAGCCGCAGACTAGCGGGGAGCTCCTACAATGAGCAGTTCTTC. It yields the protein CASSRRLAGSSYNEQFF. Together with reference TRBV7-2 and TRBJ2-1, the CDR3 gives the full variable domain: GAGVSQSPSNKVTEKGKDVELRCDPISGHTALYWYRQSLGQGLEFLIYFQGNSAPDKSGLPSDRFSAERTGGSVSTLTIQRTQQEDSAVYLCASSRRLAGSSYNEQFFGPGTRLTVL.